One and the same sample provided the 10 T cell receptor beta chains below, sequenced in a study of cytomegalovirus exposure and HLA in healthy donors. The PCR made use of 60 Vbeta and 13 Jbeta primers. Data came from immunoSEQ multiplex PCR; TCRdb stores just in-frame clones and leaves some out. The data show roughly 190,000 clones, 75% to 90% seen once. Sequencing was carried out using PBMCs. These receptors came from a man aged 35 to 55 in good health and CMV-seropositive.

The chain links TRBV19 to TRBJ1-1, with TRBD1 matching 9 bases. Germline CDR1 LNHDA, CDR2 SQIVND (reference sequence). The CDR3 is made up of 16 amino acids. Losses at the gene ends were 6 bases for V and 5 bases for J; bases not matched to a gene: 13. This CDR3 is CASSTKPGQGGTEAFF. The CDR3 DNA reads TGTGCCAGTAGCACAAAACCGGGACAGGGCGGGACTGAAGCTTTCTTT.

The chain recombines TRBV29-1 with TRBJ2-1, with TRBD2 as a possible D gene (6 bases). CDR1 is SQVTM and CDR2 is ANQGSEA in the germline V gene. V shed 8 bases and J shed 0 bases, with 23 bases lying between them. CDR3 length: 17 residues. This chain's CDR3 is CSRSHGSGLSSYNEQFF. The CDR3 DNA sequence: TGCAGCCGTAGCCACGGGAGCGGGCTCAGCTCCTACAATGAGCAGTTCTTC.

The rearrangement joins TRBV6-5 to TRBJ2-7; TRBD2 might be the D (7 bases). In germline, CDR1 is MNHEY, CDR2 SVGAGI. The germline V and J ends were trimmed by 4 bases and 0 bases, with 10 bases remaining between them. This CDR3 is 14 amino acids long. This CDR3 reads CASSWRGPSYEQYF. CDR3 coding DNA: TGTGCCAGCAGTTGGCGGGGGCCCTCCTACGAGCAGTACTTC.

This chain links TRBV4-2 with TRBJ2-5; D remains ambiguous. From germline, CDR1 is LGHNA and CDR2 YNFKEQ. Trimming left V 0 bases short and J 4 bases short, with 12 bases between. This CDR3 comprises 15 residues. CDR3: CASSQDITGGETQYF. The CDR3 nucleotides are TGTGCCAGCAGCCAAGATATTACTGGCGGAGAGACCCAGTACTTC.

V and J are TRBV5-1 and TRBJ2-7; maybe TRBD2 (6 bases). The CDR3 sequence is 15 residues long. V was shortened by 3 bases and J by 3 bases, with 16 bases between the two germline ends. The V gene's germline CDR1 is SGHRS and CDR2 YFSETQ. The chain's CDR3 is CASSSTTDYLYEQYF. In nucleotides, the CDR3 is TGCGCCAGCAGCTCGACGACGGACTACCTCTACGAGCAGTACTTC.

The V gene is TRBV9, the J gene TRBJ2-1, with TRBD1 matching over 7 bases. This CDR3 spans 16 amino acids. Germline V gives CDR1 SGDLS, CDR2 YYNGEE. V lost 0 bases and J lost 8; bases outside the gene matches: 11. In DNA form, the CDR3 reads TGTGCCAGCAGCGTAGCGGCAGGGGGTTTAATCGATGAGCAGTTCTTC. Translation: CASSVAAGGLIDEQFF.

The chain couples TRBV9 to TRBJ1-4; D gene unclear. This CDR3 has 14 amino acids. Per germline, CDR1 SGDLS and CDR2 YYNGEE. Trimming left V 4 bases short and J 3 bases short, with 10 bases between. The CDR3 DNA reads TGTGCCAGCAGCCCGAACTCTGCTAATGAAAAACTGTTTTTT. Translated, it gives CASSPNSANEKLFF.

The CDR3 nucleotides are TGTGCCAGCAGTTTTACAGGGGCATACGAGCAGTACTTC. This gives the protein CASSFTGAYEQYF. The genes are TRBV27 and TRBJ2-7, with 7 positions matching TRBD1. The CDR3 is 13 residues long. V gave up 3 bases and J gave up 4 bases; unmatched junction bases: 3. The V gene's germline CDR1 is MNHEY and CDR2 SMNVEV (reference sequence).

The chain is built from TRBV19 and TRBJ1-3; D is perhaps TRBD1 (6 bases). V lost 5 bases and J 0 bases, leaving 14 bases between the germline ends. The CDR3 sequence is 16 residues long. CDR1 and CDR2 (germline): LNHDA, SQIVND (reference sequence). CDR3 sequence: CASSVPQGLSGNTIYF. The CDR3 DNA reads TGTGCCAGTAGTGTTCCCCAGGGGCTCTCTGGAAACACCATATATTTT. Filled out from reference TRBV19 and TRBJ1-3, the complete variable domain reads DGGITQSPKYLFRKEGQNVTLSCEQNLNHDAMYWYRQDPGQGLRLIYYSQIVNDFQKGDIAEGYSVSREKKESFPLTVTSAQKNPTAFYLCASSVPQGLSGNTIYFGEGSWLTVV.

The chain is built from TRBV5-1 and TRBJ2-2, with 10 bases that match TRBD1. With 7 bases clipped from V and 5 bases from J, the junction kept 8 bases outside the gene matches. Germline V gene lookup returns CDR1 SGHRS and CDR2 YFSETQ. The CDR3 extends over 15 amino acids. This CDR3 reads CASLPGQGITGELFF. The CDR3 coding sequence is TGCGCCAGCTTACCGGGACAGGGGATTACCGGGGAGCTGTTTTTT. Combining the CDR3 with reference TRBV5-1 and TRBJ2-2 gives the whole variable domain KAGVTQTPRYLIKTRGQQVTLSCSPISGHRSVSWYQQTPGQGLQFLFEYFSETQRNKGNFPGRFSGRQFSNSRSEMNVSTLELGDSALYLCASLPGQGITGELFFGEGSRLTVL.